This T cell receptor (beta chain) came from a study of blood T cell repertoires in COVID-19. This CDR3 spans 14 amino acids. Germline V gene sequence: CDR1 MDHEN, CDR2 SYDVKM. Deletions cut 5 bases from V and 2 bases from J, with 10 bases between. Measured with immunoSEQ multiplex PCR; TCRdb has only the in-frame clones, and not every one. This table has about 50,000 clones, around four fifths appearing once. The source is a woman aged 80 or older with acute or convalescent COVID-19. Sequencing was carried out using peripheral blood. V gene TRBV28 combines with J gene TRBJ1-3, with a possible D match to TRBD1 (6 bases). The DNA for the CDR3 is TGTGCCAGCAGTCCCGGGACAACTGGAAACACCATATATTTT. This sequence encodes CASSPGTTGNTIYF.